This paragraph covers one TCR beta chain sequence. The data were taken from a study of CXCR3-negative and CXCR3-positive naive CD8 T cells. The CDR3 totals 13 residues. Germline values: CDR1 MNHEY, CDR2 SMNVEV (reference sequence). 5' RACE that incorporated UMI labels was used to prepare the TRB cDNA libraries. TCRdb reprocessed the 5' RACE reads, with one entry per CDR3 protein and no DNA. This table lists 70,000 to 95,000 distinct CDR3 sequences. The chain links TRBV27 to TRBJ2-1; TCRdb picks TRBD1, but there is no DNA to check that call. The clonotype originates from a human donor in good health. Some clones in this sample may be carry-over from other donors' samples. The sample consisted of naive CXCR3- CD8+ T cells from blood. Subset defined: CD45RO-CCR7+CD27+CD95- naive CD8+ T cells lacking CXCR3 (TNR3-). The CDR3 loop reads CASSQHRGYEQFF.